This TCR beta chain derives from a study of early T cells in non-severe SARS-CoV-2 infection. Study-level points and caveats: There was a bias toward anti-spike CD8 responses in VDJdb matching, which missed private and CD4 specificities.

Individual cDNA molecules each received unique molecular identifiers attached to them. TCRdb re-derived calls from the 5' RACE reads in MiXCR, one entry per CDR3 protein. Seen here are some 34,000 distinct CDR3 sequences, more than 8% observed once, and the top ten hold around 10%. This clonotype was picked up a small number of times. Its target is not known. Trimming took 8 bases from V and 11 from J, leaving 11 bases between them. This CDR3 is built from 10 residues. Germline-derived CDR1 and CDR2 are SEHNR and FQNEAQ (reference sequence). The chain employs TRBV7-9 and TRBJ2-3; D gene ambiguous. The TCR was taken from an adult who was a healthcare worker with PCR-confirmed SARS-CoV-2 infection or an uninfected control (not recorded which). The sequencing input was whole blood. The CDR3 loop reads CASGETVQYF. DNA of the CDR3: TGTGCCAGCGGAGAGACGGTGCAGTATTTT.